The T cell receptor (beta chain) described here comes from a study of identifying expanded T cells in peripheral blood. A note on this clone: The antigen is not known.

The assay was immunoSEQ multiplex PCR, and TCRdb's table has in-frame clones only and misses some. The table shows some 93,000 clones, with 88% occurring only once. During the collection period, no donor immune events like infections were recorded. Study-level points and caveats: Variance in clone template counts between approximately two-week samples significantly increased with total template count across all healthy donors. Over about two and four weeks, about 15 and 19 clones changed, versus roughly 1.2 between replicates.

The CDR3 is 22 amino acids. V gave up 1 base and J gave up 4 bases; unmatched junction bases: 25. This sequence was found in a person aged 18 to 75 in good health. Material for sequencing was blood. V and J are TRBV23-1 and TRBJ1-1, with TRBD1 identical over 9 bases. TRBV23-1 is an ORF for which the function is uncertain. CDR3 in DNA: TGCGCCAGCAGTCAATTCGGGTCGGGACAGGGCTTGGGGATGCCCTTAGGCACTGAAGCTTTCTTT. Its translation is CASSQFGSGQGLGMPLGTEAFF.